These 25 T cell receptor beta chains were all obtained from the same sample, sequenced in a study of T cells after yellow fever vaccination. TCRdb called the 5' RACE reads again in MiXCR, with one record for every CDR3 protein. The data show a few hundred thousand distinct CDR3 sequences, 7.5% to 9% seen once. The sequencing here drew on PBMCs, taken on the day of the first yellow fever vaccination. The receptors were gathered from a man between 18 and 35 years old who received the YFV17D yellow fever vaccine.

This clonotype showed up just a few times. This rearrangement joins TRBV11-2 to TRBJ2-5; either TRBD1 or TRBD2 may fit D (5 bases each). Germline loops: CDR1 SGHAT, CDR2 FQNNGV. V gave up 4 bases and J gave up 7 bases, with 25 bases separating them. This CDR3 comprises 17 residues. The CDR3, as DNA: TGTGCCAGCAGCTCCCCGGTGGTGGGACCAGAAGGAGGGACCCAGTACTTC. This gives the protein CASSSPVVGPEGGTQYF.

This clonotype was seen ten or more times. As DNA, the CDR3 is TGTGCCAGCAGCTTGGATTGGACAGGGGTGACAGATACGCAGTATTTT. It yields the protein CASSLDWTGVTDTQYF. The genes are TRBV5-6 and TRBJ2-3, with TRBD1 identical over 9 bases. The CDR3 length is 16 residues. V lost 0 bases and J lost 3; bases outside the gene matches: 5. The germline gives CDR1 SGHDT, CDR2 YYEEEE. Supplemented by reference TRBV5-6 and TRBJ2-3, the full variable domain reads DAGVTQSPTHLIKTRGQQVTLRCSPKSGHDTVSWYQQALGQGPQFIFQYYEEEERQRGNFPDRFSGHQFPNYSSELNVNALLLGDSALYLCASSLDWTGVTDTQYFGPGTRLTVL.

This rearrangement joins TRBV6-5 to TRBJ1-1; TRBD1 might be the D (5 bases). This CDR3 region has 14 residues. Germline assignment: CDR1 MNHEY and CDR2 SVGAGI. Trimming removed 2 bases at V and 1 base at J, with 8 bases between. The CDR3 sequence is CASSYLQGNTEAFF. The CDR3 DNA is TGTGCCAGCAGTTACCTCCAGGGGAACACTGAAGCTTTCTTT.

The chain joins TRBV5-1 to TRBJ2-1, with TRBD1 as a possible D gene (6 bases). The V gene's germline CDR1 is SGHRS and CDR2 YFSETQ. The CDR3 runs to 16 residues. Trimming stripped 1 base from V and 4 bases from J, with 15 bases between. The CDR3 is CASSLSLQGYYNEQFF. In nucleotides, the CDR3 is TGCGCCAGCAGCTTGTCGCTACAGGGATATTACAATGAGCAGTTCTTC.

This clonotype appeared many times. This sequence joins TRBV5-4 and TRBJ2-7; 7 bases align to TRBD2. With 7 bases clipped from V and 3 bases from J, the junction kept 10 bases outside the gene matches. Germline-derived CDR1 and CDR2 are SGHNT and YYREEE (reference sequence). This CDR3 contains 14 residues. DNA for the CDR3: TGTGCCAGCGGGGTCATGGGGGGGTTCTACGAGCAGTACGTC. It encodes CASGVMGGFYEQYV.

V is TRBV4-2 and J is TRBJ1-1; 7 nucleotides agree with TRBD1. This CDR3 comprises 15 residues. J lost 2 bases, V lost 4 bases, and 7 bases had no gene match. Per the germline V gene, CDR1 is LGHNA and CDR2 is YNFKEQ. The CDR3 region has the DNA TGTGCCAGCAGCCGGGGGACAGAGTTTAACACTGAAGCTTTCTTT. This gives the protein CASSRGTEFNTEAFF.

This clonotype has a handful of counts. In DNA form, the CDR3 reads TGCGCCAGCACCTTAGACGGGACAGATACGCAGTATTTT. The encoded protein is CASTLDGTDTQYF. V is TRBV5-1 and J is TRBJ2-3; D is uncertain. Germline V CDR1 and CDR2: SGHRS, YFSETQ. With 6 bases removed from V and 3 bases from J, the gap between germline ends came to 11 bases. This CDR3 has 13 residues.

This clonotype was found a few times. V usage is TRBV20-1 and J usage is TRBJ2-5; D is uncertain. V was cut by 3 bases and J by 7 bases, with 12 bases left in between. CDR3 size: 12 residues. Germline CDR1 and CDR2: DFQATT and SNEGSKA (reference sequence). The CDR3 loop is CSASPWPGTQYF. Here the CDR3 DNA reads TGCAGTGCTAGCCCCTGGCCAGGGACCCAGTACTTC.

At least ten counts were recorded for this clonotype. CDR3 bases: TGCGCCAGCAGCGGGGGGCAGGGTTACAATGAGCAGTTCTTC. This codes for CASSGGQGYNEQFF. This rearrangement joins TRBV5-1 to TRBJ2-1, with D possibly called TRBD1 or TRBD2 (6 bases each). Germline CDR1 reads SGHRS; CDR2 reads YFSETQ. The CDR3 has 14 residues. V was shortened by 4 bases and J by 4 bases, with 12 bases between the two germline ends.

The V gene is TRBV5-6, the J gene TRBJ2-3; 7 bases fit TRBD2. The V segment lost 7 bases and the J segment 2 bases; nucleotides outside the gene matches: 7. Germline CDR1 is SGHDT and CDR2 is YYEEEE. The CDR3 totals 14 residues. Here the CDR3 reads CASWGGTYTDTQYF. In DNA, the CDR3 is TGTGCCAGCTGGGGGGGGACTTACACAGATACGCAGTATTTT.

Only a few counts were recorded for this clonotype. The J gene is TRBJ1-5, the V gene TRBV2; perhaps TRBD1 as D (5 bases). The V and J ends lost 3 bases and 10 bases respectively, with 25 bases between them. The CDR3 has 17 residues. Per the germline V gene, CDR1 is SNHLY and CDR2 is FYNNEI. CDR3 protein: CASSDYNVVGGSEPQHF. As DNA, the CDR3 is TGTGCCAGCAGTGATTATAATGTGGTGGGGGGATCCGAACCCCAGCATTTT. The variable domain in full, completed from reference TRBV2 and TRBJ1-5, reads EPEVTQTPSHQVTQMGQEVILRCVPISNHLYFYWYRQILGQKVEFLVSFYNNEISEKSEIFDDQFSVERPDGSNFTLKIRSTKLEDSAMYFCASSDYNVVGGSEPQHFGDGTRLSIL.

Only a few counts were recorded for this clonotype. Because the CDR3 is missing its conserved closing phenylalanine or tryptophan, this is likely a read error. The V call is TRBV5-1, the J call TRBJ2-5; no definite D call. V dropped 0 bases and J dropped 3 bases, with 6 bases sitting between them. The CDR3 loop spans 13 amino acids. The germline gives CDR1 SGHRS, CDR2 YFSETQ. In DNA, the CDR3 is TGCGCCAGCAGCTTGGAGGGAAAAGAGACCCAGTACGTC. Its protein is CASSLEGKETQYV.

This clonotype has more than one count but fewer than ten. The V and J genes are TRBV19 and TRBJ2-1, with TRBD2 matching 7 bases. V trimming: 4 bases; J trimming: 5 bases; junction bases outside the gene matches: 5. The CDR3 runs to 14 residues. Germline V gene lookup returns CDR1 LNHDA and CDR2 SQIVND (reference sequence). CDR3 sequence: CASSRGGRNNEQFF. DNA for the CDR3: TGTGCCAGTAGTAGGGGGGGTCGAAACAATGAGCAGTTCTTC.

The V and J genes are TRBV4-3 and TRBJ2-5; the D gene could be TRBD1 or TRBD2 (5 bases each). Germline CDR1 and CDR2: LGHNA and YSLEER. Trimming removed 4 bases from V and 5 bases from J, with 17 bases in between. The CDR3 is made up of 15 amino acids. This CDR3 reads CASSLGTAGGETQYF. The DNA for the CDR3 is TGCGCCAGCAGCCTGGGGACGGCGGGTGGGGAGACCCAGTACTTC.

The CDR3: CASSPRAFPDTQYF. CDR3 bases: TGTGCCAGCAGTCCTCGGGCCTTCCCGGATACGCAGTATTTT. The V and J genes are TRBV27 and TRBJ2-3, with D unclear. Trimming took off 5 bases at V and 6 bases at J, with 15 bases between the two ends. This CDR3 is built from 14 residues. Germline loops: CDR1 MNHEY, CDR2 SMNVEV (reference sequence).

In its sample, this clonotype was seen a few times. J is TRBJ2-3 and V is TRBV9; D gene unclear. CDR1 and CDR2 from the germline V gene are SGDLS and YYNGEE. V lost 3 bases and J lost 2, with 10 bases in between. This CDR3 has 14 residues. The DNA of the CDR3 is TGTGCCAGCAGCGGTGGGGTCAACACAGATACGCAGTATTTT. This codes for CASSGGVNTDTQYF.

The sample holds many counts of this clonotype. The V call is TRBV27, the J call TRBJ1-2; D unresolved. Germline-derived CDR1 and CDR2 are MNHEY and SMNVEV (reference sequence). This CDR3 has 14 residues. Between the trimmed V and J ends, which lost 7 bases and 2 bases, there was a span of 14 bases. The CDR3 protein is CASTSGGPNYGYTF. CDR3 DNA sequence: TGTGCCAGCACCTCTGGAGGGCCGAACTATGGCTACACCTTC.

V and J are TRBV11-2 and TRBJ2-7; unclear D gene. Trimming stripped 2 bases from V and 0 bases from J, with 11 bases between. The germline V gene encodes CDR1 SGHAT and CDR2 FQNNGV. This CDR3 region has 15 residues. CDR3 bases: TGTGCCAGCAGCTTACAGGATTCCCGCTCCTACGAGCAGTACTTC. Its protein product is CASSLQDSRSYEQYF.

This clonotype was seen a few times. This chain uses TRBV7-2 with TRBJ2-7, with D unresolved. The CDR3 covers 16 residues. Germline assignment: CDR1 SGHTA and CDR2 FQGNSA. With 2 bases removed from V and 2 bases from J, the gap between germline ends came to 16 bases. This CDR3 is CASSLRRGGAPYEQYF. The CDR3 coding sequence is TGTGCCAGCAGCTTACGGCGAGGCGGTGCTCCCTACGAGCAGTACTTC.

This clonotype was counted ten times or more. This chain links TRBV5-1 with TRBJ1-1; a weak D match, TRBD1 (5 bases). This CDR3 is 17 amino acids long. CDR1 is SGHRS and CDR2 is YFSETQ in the germline V gene. The V and J ends lost 3 bases and 5 bases respectively, with 23 bases between them. CDR3 sequence (DNA): TGCGCCAGCAGCTCCGCCGGGACTCCCATCCCGGGAACTGAAGCTTTCTTT. Its protein is CASSSAGTPIPGTEAFF.

J is TRBJ2-1 and V is TRBV24-1; weak D call: TRBD2 (5 bases). Germline CDR1 reads KGHDR; CDR2 reads SFDVKD. The CDR3 has 18 amino acids. V lost 6 bases, J lost 8 bases, and 28 bases lay in between. As DNA, the CDR3 is TGTGCCACCAGTCGGAGGTGGGCCTGGATGGTCCGAGGGCATGAGCAGTTCTTC. Translation: CATSRRWAWMVRGHEQFF.

This clonotype was seen a handful of times. The V call is TRBV4-1, the J call TRBJ1-1; 7 bases are a match to TRBD1. Germline values: CDR1 MGHRA, CDR2 YSYEKL. This CDR3 contains 14 residues. After removal of 4 bases from V and 1 base from J, the junction contained 3 bases not matched to a gene. CDR3 nucleotide sequence: TGCGCCAGCAGCCTGTACAGGGGGAACACTGAAGCTTTCTTT. The encoded protein is CASSLYRGNTEAFF.

This clonotype was picked up a small number of times. The V and J genes are TRBV5-5 and TRBJ2-4, with TRBD1 identical over 7 bases. Germline CDR1 reads SGHKS; CDR2 reads YYEKEE (reference sequence). With 4 bases clipped from V and 4 bases from J, the junction kept 2 bases outside the gene matches. This CDR3 has 13 amino acids. The CDR3 protein is CASSPGQKNIQYF. The DNA for the CDR3 is TGTGCCAGCAGCCCGGGACAGAAAAACATTCAGTACTTC.

This clonotype turned up a few times. The chain combines TRBV5-5 with TRBJ2-2; 7 bases fit TRBD2. V was pared by 3 bases and J by 4 bases, with 9 bases of the junction left unmatched. The CDR3 has 16 amino acids. The V gene's germline CDR1 is SGHKS and CDR2 YYEKEE (reference sequence). The CDR3 DNA sequence: TGTGCCAGCAGCTCAATTCCAGCGGGATTCACCGGGGAGCTGTTTTTT. This encodes CASSSIPAGFTGELFF.

In this sample, this clonotype turned up many times. V usage is TRBV12-3 or TRBV12-4 and J usage is TRBJ2-4, with no clear D. The germline V and J ends were trimmed by 3 bases and 7 bases, with 13 bases remaining between them. This CDR3 has 14 amino acids. As DNA, the CDR3 is TGTGCCAGCAGTTTGGGCCTCGAGTATAACATTCAGTACTTC. Protein: CASSLGLEYNIQYF.